This T cell receptor (beta chain) was sequenced during a study of blood T cell repertoires in COVID-19. Germline assignment: CDR1 KGHSH and CDR2 LQKENI. The CDR3 is made up of 14 amino acids. Trimming removed 5 bases from V and 2 bases from J; junction bases left unmatched: 6. Assay: immunoSEQ multiplex PCR; the TCRdb copy retains only in-frame clones and omits some. The sample records over 130,000 clones, roughly 86% being singletons. The sequence was collected from a woman between 50 and 59 years old with acute COVID-19. Sequenced: PBMCs or T cells enriched from blood (not recorded which). The chain recombines TRBV18 with TRBJ2-7; 7 bases match TRBD1. This CDR3 is CASSTGQETYEQYF. The CDR3 bases are TGTGCCAGCTCAACAGGACAGGAAACCTACGAGCAGTACTTC.